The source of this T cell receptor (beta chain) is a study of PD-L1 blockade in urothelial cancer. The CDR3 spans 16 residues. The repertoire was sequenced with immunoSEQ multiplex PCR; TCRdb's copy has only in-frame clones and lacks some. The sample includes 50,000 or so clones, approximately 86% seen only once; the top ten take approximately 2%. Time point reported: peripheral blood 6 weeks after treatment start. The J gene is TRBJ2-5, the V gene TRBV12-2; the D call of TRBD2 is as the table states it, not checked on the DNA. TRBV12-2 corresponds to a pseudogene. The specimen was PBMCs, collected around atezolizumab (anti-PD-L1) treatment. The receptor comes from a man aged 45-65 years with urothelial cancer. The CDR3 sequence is CASRFPLDSISETQYF. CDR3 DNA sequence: TGTGCAAGTCGCTTTCCTCTAGATTCTATATCAGAGACCCAGTACTTC.